This TCR beta chain stems from a study of cytotoxic CD8 clonotypes in ibrutinib-treated CLL. Profiled with immunoSEQ multiplex PCR; TCRdb holds only in-frame clones, not every one. The sample contains 200,000 to 250,000 clones, 79% of which appear only once. With 1 base removed from V and 4 bases from J, the gap between germline ends came to 15 bases. CDR1 is SGHVS, CDR2 FQNEAQ, per germline. The CDR3 consists of 16 residues. The chain employs TRBV7-8 and TRBJ2-3; D unresolved. The receptor was derived from a human donor with chronic lymphocytic leukemia. The material was PBMCs, obtained after 12 months of ibrutinib treatment. The CDR3 bases are TGTGCCAGCAGCTTAGTTGGCGGACCCAGTTCAGATACGCAGTATTTT. It encodes CASSLVGGPSSDTQYF.